These 25 T cell receptor beta chains share one sample of origin, sequenced in a study of OX40 agonist ivuxolimab in advanced cancers. Some clones are missing from TCRdb's copy, which holds only in-frame ones; the method was immunoSEQ multiplex PCR. This sample carries around 40,000 clones, 88% of them seen once, and the ten largest clones take under 15%. The sequenced sample was CD4+ or CD8+ T cells sorted from blood, obtained in a trial of the OX40 agonist ivuxolimab. The receptors here all came from an adult with an advanced solid tumor such as melanoma, head and neck, liver or kidney cancer.

This rearrangement joins TRBV28 to TRBJ2-1; no firm D call. The length of the CDR3 is 15 residues. Germline values: CDR1 MDHEN, CDR2 SYDVKM. V was cut by 3 bases and J by 3 bases, with 12 bases left in between. CDR3 coding DNA: TGTGCCAGCAGTTTTTCCGGGTCCTTCTACAATGAGCAGTTCTTC. It codes for CASSFSGSFYNEQFF.

This clone appeared once. This chain connects TRBV30 to TRBJ1-6; TRBD1 is a possible D gene (6 bases). The germline V gene encodes CDR1 GTSNPN and CDR2 SVGIG (reference sequence). V dropped 4 bases and J dropped 14 bases, with 18 bases sitting between them. CDR3 size: 13 residues. CDR3 in DNA: TGTGCCTGGACAATTTTCCTCAAGGGGGCCCTCCACTTT. Encoded protein: CAWTIFLKGALHF.

The chain has TRBV5-1 and TRBJ2-7; the match to TRBD1 covers 7 bases. Germline V CDR1 and CDR2: SGHRS, YFSETQ. This CDR3 has 12 amino acids. Trimming cost V 6 bases and J 3 bases; bases outside gene matches: 3. The CDR3 spells CASKDRNYEQYF. CDR3 sequence (DNA): TGCGCCAGCAAGGACAGGAACTACGAGCAGTACTTC.

The chain's CDR3 is CASSPQGTDTQYF. The CDR3 DNA is TGTGCCAGCAGCCCACAGGGAACCGATACGCAGTATTTT. This chain joins TRBV7-9 and TRBJ2-3; perhaps TRBD1 as D (6 bases). V lost 5 bases, J lost 6 bases, and 12 bases lay in between. CDR3 length equals 13 residues. Germline V gene sequence: CDR1 SEHNR, CDR2 FQNEAQ (reference sequence).

This chain connects TRBV5-1 to TRBJ1-2, with 9 bases matching TRBD1. J was trimmed by 4 bases and V by 5 bases; bases with no gene match: 9. CDR1 SGHRS and CDR2 YFSETQ come from the germline V gene. This CDR3 spans 15 amino acids. The CDR3 nucleotides are TGCGCCAGCAGGACCGGGACAGGGACTGGCTATGGCTACACCTTC. Residues: CASRTGTGTGYGYTF.

The rearrangement joins TRBV6-6 to TRBJ1-1; maybe TRBD1 (5 bases). The V end was cut by 0 bases, the J end by 4 bases, with 6 bases between. CDR3 length equals 13 residues. Germline lookup yields CDR1 MNHNY and CDR2 SVGAGI (reference sequence). The CDR3 sequence: CASSYSDITEAFF. In nucleotides, the CDR3 is TGTGCCAGCAGTTACTCGGACATCACTGAAGCTTTCTTT.

The chain carries TRBV7-6 and TRBJ1-6, with D possibly matching TRBD1 (6 bases). V lost 3 bases to trimming and J lost 7 bases, with 10 bases between them. The CDR3 contains 14 residues. Germline values: CDR1 SGHVS, CDR2 FNYEAQ. CDR3: CASSLGGGNSPLHF. The CDR3 DNA sequence: TGTGCCAGCAGCTTGGGGGGGGGCAATTCACCCCTCCACTTT.

V and J are TRBV7-6 and TRBJ1-2, with 9 bases fitting TRBD1. The CDR3 runs 16 residues. V gave up 2 bases and J gave up 4 bases; unmatched junction bases: 8. Looked up from germline, CDR1 is SGHVS and CDR2 is FNYEAQ. CDR3 protein: CASSLRGTGPIYGYTF. CDR3 nucleotides: TGTGCCAGCAGCTTACGGGGGACAGGGCCTATCTATGGCTACACCTTC.

J is TRBJ2-3 and V is TRBV7-9; D unresolved. V lost 3 bases and J lost 0, with 10 bases in between. In germline, CDR1 is SEHNR, CDR2 FQNEAQ (reference sequence). The CDR3 runs to 15 residues. DNA of the CDR3: TGTGCCAGCAGCTTGTTGCGGAGCAGCACAGATACGCAGTATTTT. Translating it yields CASSLLRSSTDTQYF.

This chain joins TRBV6-6 and TRBJ1-2; unclear D gene. V was trimmed by 4 bases and J by 4 bases, leaving 10 bases between them. CDR1 and CDR2 from the germline V gene are MNHNY and SVGAGI (reference sequence). CDR3 size: 13 residues. In DNA form, the CDR3 reads TGTGCCAGCAGTTTCGCCCCCTCCTATGGCTACACCTTC. Translated, it gives CASSFAPSYGYTF.

J is TRBJ2-3 and V is TRBV4-1; TRBD2 agrees at 8 bases. The ends lost 8 bases at V and 1 base at J; junction bases unmatched: 17. The germline V gene has CDR1 MGHRA and CDR2 YSYEKL. The CDR3 totals 18 residues. In DNA, the CDR3 is TGCGCCAGCTCTACATCGGGGGGGCCTTATGCGCGCACAGATACGCAGTATTTT. It translates to CASSTSGGPYARTDTQYF.

This clone came up a few times. V gene TRBV27 combines with J gene TRBJ2-7, with 7 bases fitting TRBD1. CDR3 length: 18 residues. Germline V gene lookup returns CDR1 MNHEY and CDR2 SMNVEV (reference sequence). Losses at the gene ends were 7 bases for V and 3 bases for J; bases not matched to a gene: 21. The CDR3 is CASTSAVPRDSPVYEQYF. DNA of the CDR3: TGTGCCAGCACCTCAGCGGTGCCTCGGGACAGCCCGGTCTACGAGCAGTACTTC.

The V and J genes are TRBV6-6 and TRBJ1-2; unclear D gene. Per the germline V gene, CDR1 is MNHNY and CDR2 is SVGAGI (reference sequence). The CDR3 runs 12 residues. V was trimmed by 6 bases and J by 7 bases, leaving 12 bases between them. CDR3 nucleotide sequence: TGTGCCAGCAGATCCGGGGATGGTGGCTACACCTTC. As protein: CASRSGDGGYTF.

The gene calls are TRBV5-1 and TRBJ1-5, with unresolved D. The CDR3 has 13 amino acids. Trimming left V 0 bases short and J 11 bases short, with 12 bases between. CDR1 is SGHRS and CDR2 is YFSETQ in the germline V gene. The DNA for the CDR3 is TGCGCCAGCAGCTTGGGGGGAGTCCAGTCCCAGCATTTT. As protein: CASSLGGVQSQHF.

The chain couples TRBV6-6 to TRBJ1-2; tentatively, D is TRBD1 (6 bases). Looked up from germline, CDR1 is MNHNY and CDR2 is SVGAGI (reference sequence). V was clipped by 2 bases and J by 4 bases, with 11 bases between them. The CDR3 extends over 14 amino acids. CDR3 coding DNA: TGTGCCAGCAGTTACGGGGGGCAGAGCTATGGCTACACCTTC. This translates into CASSYGGQSYGYTF.

The chain joins TRBV30 to TRBJ2-1, with D perhaps matching TRBD2 (5 bases). The CDR3 has 12 amino acids. The V end lost 4 bases, the J end lost 6 bases, and 10 bases lay between the germline ends. Germline CDR1 GTSNPN, CDR2 SVGIG (reference sequence). The CDR3 sequence is CAWTPAGNEQFF. As DNA, the CDR3 is TGTGCCTGGACACCCGCGGGCAATGAGCAGTTCTTC.

The chain links TRBV2 to TRBJ1-2, with D tentatively TRBD1 (6 bases). The CDR3 is made up of 14 amino acids. V was pared by 8 bases and J by 4 bases, with 17 bases between. The germline CDR1 and CDR2 sequences are SNHLY and FYNNEI. The CDR3 DNA reads as TGTGCCAGCCAGACAGGCGCCCGGGGCTATGGCTACACCTTC. Amino acids: CASQTGARGYGYTF.

This rearrangement joins TRBV6-1 to TRBJ2-7; 7 positions match TRBD1. Germline trimming cut 9 bases from V and 6 bases from J; bases unmatched to any gene: 14. CDR1 and CDR2 from the germline V gene are MNHNS and SASEGT. This CDR3 contains 14 residues. Here the CDR3 reads CASQGVQGGLEQYF. The DNA for the CDR3 is TGTGCCAGTCAGGGGGTCCAGGGTGGCCTCGAGCAGTACTTC.

The chain couples TRBV28 to TRBJ2-2; D remains unclear. This CDR3 contains 14 residues. The germline V gene encodes CDR1 MDHEN and CDR2 SYDVKM. Trimming pared 6 bases from V and 4 bases from J, leaving 12 bases between. In DNA form, the CDR3 reads TGTGCCAGCAGATTGGACGGCGGCACCGGGGAGCTGTTTTTT. It specifies CASRLDGGTGELFF.

This clone was detected once. This chain links TRBV10-2 with TRBJ1-5; no firm D call. The CDR3 consists of 14 residues. Trimming shortened V by 6 bases and J by 4 bases, and 13 bases separated the two germline ends. The germline CDR1 and CDR2 sequences are WSHSY and SAAADI. In nucleotides, the CDR3 is TGCGCCAGCAGAGGCAGGAATACTAATCAGCCCCAGCATTTT. Its protein product is CASRGRNTNQPQHF.

This clone was detected only once. The rearrangement links TRBV9 to TRBJ2-2; D might be TRBD1 (5 bases). Germline CDR1 SGDLS, CDR2 YYNGEE. This CDR3 comprises 16 residues. V lost 4 bases, J lost 0 bases, and 13 bases lay in between. The CDR3 sequence is CASSSRWTTNTGELFF. The CDR3, as DNA: TGTGCCAGCAGCTCAAGGTGGACAACGAACACCGGGGAGCTGTTTTTT. Full variable domain (rest looked up from reference TRBV9 and TRBJ2-2): DSGVTQTPKHLITATGQRVTLRCSPRSGDLSVYWYQQSLDQGLQFLIQYYNGEERAKGNILERFSAQQFPDLHSELNLSSLELGDSALYFCASSSRWTTNTGELFFGEGSRLTVL.

The chain couples TRBV10-3 to TRBJ1-1; possibly TRBD1 for D (5 bases). V lost 2 bases and J 0 bases, leaving 13 bases between the germline ends. The CDR3 is 16 residues long. Per germline, CDR1 ENHRY and CDR2 SYGVKD. CDR3 residues: CAISEATGPMNTEAFF. The CDR3 DNA reads TGTGCCATCAGTGAGGCAACGGGACCGATGAACACTGAAGCTTTCTTT.

The chain recombines TRBV27 with TRBJ1-1; 9 bases line up with TRBD1. Trimming removed 5 bases from V and 0 bases from J; junction bases left unmatched: 4. Germline V lookup: CDR1 MNHEY, CDR2 SMNVEV (reference sequence). The CDR3 consists of 15 residues. CDR3 coding DNA: TGTGCCAGCAGTGCGACAGGGGGGATGAACACTGAAGCTTTCTTT. This sequence encodes CASSATGGMNTEAFF.

The chain recombines TRBV28 with TRBJ2-2; D might be TRBD1 (6 bases). This CDR3 spans 16 amino acids. Germline CDR1 reads MDHEN; CDR2 reads SYDVKM. V was clipped by 7 bases and J by 0 bases, with 15 bases between them. The CDR3 protein is CASIRWGHPNTGELFF. The CDR3 DNA follows: TGTGCCAGCATCCGCTGGGGGCATCCGAACACCGGGGAGCTGTTTTTT.

The DNA of the CDR3 is TGTGCCAGTGGAACAGGGTTCGACGAGCAGTACTTC. It encodes CASGTGFDEQYF. This chain joins TRBV19 and TRBJ2-7, with a weak D call TRBD1 (6 bases). CDR1 and CDR2 from the germline V gene are LNHDA and SQIVND (reference sequence). V dropped 8 bases and J dropped 5 bases, with 13 bases sitting between them. The CDR3 consists of 12 residues. The whole variable domain, filled in from reference TRBV19 and TRBJ2-7, reads DGGITQSPKYLFRKEGQNVTLSCEQNLNHDAMYWYRQDPGQGLRLIYYSQIVNDFQKGDIAEGYSVSREKKESFPLTVTSAQKNPTAFYLCASGTGFDEQYFGPGTRLTVT.